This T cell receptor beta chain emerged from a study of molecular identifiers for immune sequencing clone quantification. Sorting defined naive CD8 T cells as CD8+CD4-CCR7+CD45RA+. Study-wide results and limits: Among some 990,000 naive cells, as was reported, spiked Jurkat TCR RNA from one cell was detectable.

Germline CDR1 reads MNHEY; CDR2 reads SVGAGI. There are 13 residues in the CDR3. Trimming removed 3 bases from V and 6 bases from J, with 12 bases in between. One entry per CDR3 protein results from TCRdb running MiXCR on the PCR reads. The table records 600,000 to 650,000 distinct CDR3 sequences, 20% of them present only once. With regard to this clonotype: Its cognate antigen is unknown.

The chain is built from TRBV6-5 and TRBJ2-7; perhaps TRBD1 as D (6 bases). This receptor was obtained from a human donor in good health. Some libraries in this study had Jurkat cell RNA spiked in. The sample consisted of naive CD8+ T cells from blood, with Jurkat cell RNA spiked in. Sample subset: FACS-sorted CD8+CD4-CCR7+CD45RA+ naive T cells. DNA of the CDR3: TGTGCCAGCAGTTATGGCAGGGGATGCGAGCAGTACTTC. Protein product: CASSYGRGCEQYF.